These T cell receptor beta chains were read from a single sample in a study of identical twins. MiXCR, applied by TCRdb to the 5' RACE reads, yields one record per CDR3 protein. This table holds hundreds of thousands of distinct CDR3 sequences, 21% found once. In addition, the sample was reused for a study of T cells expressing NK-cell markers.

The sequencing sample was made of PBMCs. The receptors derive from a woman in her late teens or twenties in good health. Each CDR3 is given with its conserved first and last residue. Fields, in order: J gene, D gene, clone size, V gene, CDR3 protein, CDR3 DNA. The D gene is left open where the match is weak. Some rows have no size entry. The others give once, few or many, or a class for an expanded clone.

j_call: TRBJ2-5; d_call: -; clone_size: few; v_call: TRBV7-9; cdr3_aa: CASSHPQETQYF; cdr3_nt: TGTGCCAGCAGCCACCCTCAAGAGACCCAGTACTTC
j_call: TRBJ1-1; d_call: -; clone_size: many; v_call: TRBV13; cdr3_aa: CASSYPGLGTEAFF; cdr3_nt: TGTGCCAGCAGCTACCCCGGGTTAGGCACTGAAGCTTTCTTT
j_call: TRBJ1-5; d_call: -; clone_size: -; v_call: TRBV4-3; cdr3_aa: CASSQDRWEEGRNQPQHF; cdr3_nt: TGCGCCAGCAGCCAAGATAGGTGGGAGGAGGGACGCAATCAGCCCCAGCATTTT
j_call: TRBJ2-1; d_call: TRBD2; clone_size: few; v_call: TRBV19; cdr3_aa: CASSRTSGREQFF; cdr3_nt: TGTGCCAGTTCAAGGACTAGCGGGCGTGAGCAGTTCTTC
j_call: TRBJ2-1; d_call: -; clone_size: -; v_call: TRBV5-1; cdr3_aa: CASSLTGRNNEQFF; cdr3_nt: TGCGCCAGCAGCTTGACGGGGCGCAACAATGAGCAGTTCTTC
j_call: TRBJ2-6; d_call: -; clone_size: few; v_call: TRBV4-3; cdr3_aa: CASSQDPSGANVLTF; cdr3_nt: TGCGCCAGCAGCCAAGACCCCTCTGGGGCCAACGTCCTGACTTTC
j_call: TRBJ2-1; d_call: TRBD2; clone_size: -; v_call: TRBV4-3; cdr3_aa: CASRPGTSGSNEQFF; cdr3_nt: TGCGCCAGCAGGCCAGGGACTAGCGGGAGTAATGAGCAGTTCTTC
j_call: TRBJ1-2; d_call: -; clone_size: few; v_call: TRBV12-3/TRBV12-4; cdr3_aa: CASSFSQGKFYGYTF; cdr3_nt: TGTGCCAGCAGTTTCTCGCAGGGGAAGTTCTATGGCTACACCTTC
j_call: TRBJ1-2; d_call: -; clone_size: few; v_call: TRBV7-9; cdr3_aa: CASSPGGGDGYTF; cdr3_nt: TGTGCCAGCAGCCCGGGGGGGGGCGATGGCTACACCTTC
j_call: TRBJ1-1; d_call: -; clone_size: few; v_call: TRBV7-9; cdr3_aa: CASSPAQNTEAFF; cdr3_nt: TGTGCCAGCAGCCCCGCGCAGAACACTGAAGCTTTCTTT
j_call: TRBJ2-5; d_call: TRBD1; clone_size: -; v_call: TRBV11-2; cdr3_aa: CASSLEQGVLETQYF; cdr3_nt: TGTGCCAGCAGCTTAGAGCAGGGGGTGCTAGAGACCCAGTACTTC
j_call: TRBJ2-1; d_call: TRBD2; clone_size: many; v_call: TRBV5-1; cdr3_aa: CASSLGTSVEQFF; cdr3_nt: TGCGCCAGCAGCTTAGGGACTAGTGTCGAGCAGTTCTTC
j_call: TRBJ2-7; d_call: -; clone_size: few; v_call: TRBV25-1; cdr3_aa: CASSPAGKSYEQYF; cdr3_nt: TGTGCCAGCAGCCCGGCAGGGAAGTCCTACGAGCAGTACTTC
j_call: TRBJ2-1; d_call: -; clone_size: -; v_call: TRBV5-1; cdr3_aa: CASSFSGTWANEQFF; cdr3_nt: TGCGCCAGCAGCTTCTCCGGGACGTGGGCTAATGAGCAGTTCTTC
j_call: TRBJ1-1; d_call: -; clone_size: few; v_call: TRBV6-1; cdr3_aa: CASSPETVWVTEAFF; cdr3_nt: TGTGCCAGCAGTCCCGAGACAGTTTGGGTCACTGAAGCTTTCTTT
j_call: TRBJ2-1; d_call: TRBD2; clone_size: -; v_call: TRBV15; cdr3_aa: CATGLAGGTYEQFF; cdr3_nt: TGTGCCACGGGACTAGCGGGAGGGACCTATGAGCAGTTCTTC
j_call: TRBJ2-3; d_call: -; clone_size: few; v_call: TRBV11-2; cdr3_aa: CASSSLARDTQYF; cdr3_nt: TGTGCCAGCAGCTCACTAGCACGCGATACGCAGTATTTT
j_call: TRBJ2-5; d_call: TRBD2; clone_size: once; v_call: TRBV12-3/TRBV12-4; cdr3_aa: CASSSSGKETQYF; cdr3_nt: TGTGCCAGCAGCTCTAGCGGGAAAGAGACCCAGTACTTC
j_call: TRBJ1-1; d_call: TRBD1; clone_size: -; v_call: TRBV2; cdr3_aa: CASSGTGGGETTEAFF; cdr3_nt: TGTGCCAGCAGTGGGACAGGGGGTGGTGAGACAACTGAAGCTTTCTTT
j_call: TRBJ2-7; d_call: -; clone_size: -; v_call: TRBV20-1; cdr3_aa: CSASWGEQYF; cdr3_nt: TGCAGTGCTAGTTGGGGAGAGCAGTACTTC
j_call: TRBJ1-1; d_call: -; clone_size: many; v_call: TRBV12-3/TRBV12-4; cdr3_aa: CASSRGGESGDTEAFF; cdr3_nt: TGTGCCAGCAGTCGAGGAGGGGAGTCAGGAGACACTGAAGCTTTCTTT
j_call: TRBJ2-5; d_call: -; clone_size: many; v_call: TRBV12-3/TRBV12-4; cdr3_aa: CASRLANQETQYF; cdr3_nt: TGTGCCAGCAGACTAGCTAACCAAGAGACCCAGTACTTC
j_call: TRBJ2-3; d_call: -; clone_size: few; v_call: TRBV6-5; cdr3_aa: CASTLRGVTDTQYF; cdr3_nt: TGTGCCAGCACTTTGCGGGGAGTCACAGATACGCAGTATTTT
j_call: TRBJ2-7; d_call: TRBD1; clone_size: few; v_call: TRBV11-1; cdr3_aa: CASSPRSDRGRRTYEQYF; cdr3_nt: TGTGCCAGCAGCCCCCGTTCGGACAGGGGGCGACGAACGTACGAGCAGTACTTC
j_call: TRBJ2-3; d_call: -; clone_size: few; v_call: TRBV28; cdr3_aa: CASRGAPEYRDTQYF; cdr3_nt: TGTGCCAGCCGCGGGGCCCCAGAGTATAGAGATACGCAGTATTTT
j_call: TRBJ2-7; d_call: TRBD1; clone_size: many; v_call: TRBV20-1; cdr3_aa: CSASRQGIHEQYF; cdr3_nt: TGCAGTGCTAGCAGACAGGGGATCCACGAGCAGTACTTC
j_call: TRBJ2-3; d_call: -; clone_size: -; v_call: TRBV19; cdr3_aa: CASSTLRTADTQYF; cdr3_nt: TGTGCCAGTAGTACATTAAGGACCGCAGATACGCAGTATTTT
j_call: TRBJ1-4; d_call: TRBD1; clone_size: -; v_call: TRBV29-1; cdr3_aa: CSALGQGGEKLFF; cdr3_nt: TGCAGCGCCCTGGGACAGGGTGGAGAAAAACTGTTTTTT
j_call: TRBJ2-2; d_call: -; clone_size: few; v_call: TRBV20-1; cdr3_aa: CSITEANTGELFF; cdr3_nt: TGCAGTATTACAGAGGCGAACACCGGGGAGCTGTTTTTT
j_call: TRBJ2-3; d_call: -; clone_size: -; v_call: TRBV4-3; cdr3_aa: CASSQDRLATDTQYF; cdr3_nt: TGCGCCAGCAGCCAAGATCGGCTAGCTACAGATACGCAGTATTTT
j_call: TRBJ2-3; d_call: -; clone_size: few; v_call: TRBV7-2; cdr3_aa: CASTSHGYDTDTQYF; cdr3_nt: TGTGCCAGCACCAGCCACGGGTACGACACAGATACGCAGTATTTT
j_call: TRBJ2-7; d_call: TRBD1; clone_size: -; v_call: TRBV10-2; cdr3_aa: CASSAGDRAYEQYF; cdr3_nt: TGCGCCAGCAGTGCGGGGGACAGGGCCTACGAGCAGTACTTC
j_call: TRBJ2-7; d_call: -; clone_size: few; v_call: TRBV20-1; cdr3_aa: CSAPRRLAGGDEQYF; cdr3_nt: TGCAGTGCCCCGAGGCGTCTAGCAGGTGGCGACGAGCAGTACTTC